Described below is a single TCR beta chain sequence and its context. Study members were between roughly 18 and 90 years old and lived in 25 or so US regions. This sample was taken from a study of blood T cell repertoires in COVID-19. TCRdb's table, derived via immunoSEQ multiplex PCR, lists solely in-frame clones and lacks some. Of 330,000 or so clones listed, more than 85% are singletons. The material sequenced was PBMCs or T cells enriched from blood (not recorded which). The TCR originated in a woman younger than 45 who had recovered from COVID-19.

The CDR3 DNA follows: TGTGCCAGTAGTGGTGGGACAGAGCTAGCCAAAAACATTCAGTACTTC. Amino acid sequence: CASSGGTELAKNIQYF. The gene calls are TRBV19 and TRBJ2-4; 7 nucleotides align to TRBD1. The length of the CDR3 is 16 residues. In germline, CDR1 is LNHDA, CDR2 SQIVND (reference sequence). Germline trimming cut 5 bases from V and 0 bases from J; bases unmatched to any gene: 7.